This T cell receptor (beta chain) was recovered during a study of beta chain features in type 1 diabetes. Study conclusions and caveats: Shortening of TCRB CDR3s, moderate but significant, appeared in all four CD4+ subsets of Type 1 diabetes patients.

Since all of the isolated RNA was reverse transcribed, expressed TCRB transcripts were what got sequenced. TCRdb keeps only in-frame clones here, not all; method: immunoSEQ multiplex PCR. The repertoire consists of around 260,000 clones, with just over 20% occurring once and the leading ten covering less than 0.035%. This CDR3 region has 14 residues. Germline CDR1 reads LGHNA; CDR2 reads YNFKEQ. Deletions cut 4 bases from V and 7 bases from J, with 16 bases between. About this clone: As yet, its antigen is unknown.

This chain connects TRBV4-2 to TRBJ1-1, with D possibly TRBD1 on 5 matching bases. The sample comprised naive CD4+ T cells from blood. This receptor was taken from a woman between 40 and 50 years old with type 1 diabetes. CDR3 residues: CASSPSPDGGEAFF. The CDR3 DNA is TGTGCCAGCAGCCCCTCCCCGGACGGGGGTGAAGCTTTCTTT.